This TCR beta chain emerged from a study of CXCR3-negative and CXCR3-positive naive CD8 T cells. Libraries were UMI-labeled 5' RACE TRB cDNA. TCRdb reprocessed the 5' RACE reads and keeps a single row for each CDR3 protein, giving no DNA. This sample contains around 81,000 distinct CDR3 sequences. Germline V CDR1 and CDR2: SEHNR, FQNEAQ (reference sequence). The CDR3 totals 16 residues. Sample: naive CXCR3- CD8+ T cells from blood. The subset is: CD45RO-CCR7+CD27+CD95- naive CD8+ T cells lacking CXCR3 (TNR3-). J is TRBJ2-3 and V is TRBV7-9; the TCRdb D gene call, TRBD1, has no DNA to confirm it. The TCR originated in a human donor in good health. Some clones in this sample may be carry-over from other donors' samples. The CDR3: CASSPEGQPGTDTQYF.